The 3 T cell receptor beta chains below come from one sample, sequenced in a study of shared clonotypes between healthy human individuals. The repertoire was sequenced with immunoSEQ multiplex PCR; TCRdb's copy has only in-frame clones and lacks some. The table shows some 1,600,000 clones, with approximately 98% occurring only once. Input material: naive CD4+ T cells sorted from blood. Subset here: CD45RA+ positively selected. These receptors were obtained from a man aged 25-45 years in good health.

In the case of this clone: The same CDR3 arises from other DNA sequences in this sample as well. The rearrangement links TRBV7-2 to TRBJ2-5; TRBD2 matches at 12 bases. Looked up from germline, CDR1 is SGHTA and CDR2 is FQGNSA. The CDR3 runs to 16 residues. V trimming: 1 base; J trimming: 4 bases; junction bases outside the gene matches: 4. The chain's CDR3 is CASSLGGLAGRETQYF. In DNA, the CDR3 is TGTGCCAGCAGCTTAGGAGGACTAGCGGGAAGAGAGACCCAGTACTTC.

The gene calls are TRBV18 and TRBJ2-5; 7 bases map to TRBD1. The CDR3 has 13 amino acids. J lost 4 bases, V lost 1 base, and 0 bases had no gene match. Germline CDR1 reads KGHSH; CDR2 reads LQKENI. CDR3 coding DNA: TGTGCCAGCTCACCACGGGACAGAGAGACCCAGTACTTC. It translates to CASSPRDRETQYF. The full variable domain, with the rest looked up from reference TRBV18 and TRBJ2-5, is NAGVMQNPRHLVRRRGQEARLRCSPMKGHSHVYWYRQLPEEGLKFMVYLQKENIIDESGMPKERFSAEFPKEGPSILRIQQVVRGDSAAYFCASSPRDRETQYFGPGTRLLVL.

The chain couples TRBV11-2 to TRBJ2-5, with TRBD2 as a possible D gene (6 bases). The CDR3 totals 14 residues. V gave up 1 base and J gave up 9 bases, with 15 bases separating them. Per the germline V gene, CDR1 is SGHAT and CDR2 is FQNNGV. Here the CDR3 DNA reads TGTGCCAGCAGCTTAGGCAGGGAGGATTTTCCCCAGTACTTC. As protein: CASSLGREDFPQYF.